One and the same sample provided the 9 T cell receptor beta chains below, sequenced in a study of shared clonotypes between healthy human individuals. Data came from immunoSEQ multiplex PCR; TCRdb stores just in-frame clones and leaves some out. The repertoire includes 2 million to 2.5 million clones, approximately 94% of them detected once, and approximately 0.37% sits in the top ten. Sequenced sample: naive CD4+ T cells from PBMCs. As to subset: CD45RA+ positively selected. The origin of the receptors is a man aged 18 to 30 in good health. Some clones in this sample may be carry-over from other donors' samples.

This rearrangement joins TRBV28 to TRBJ1-4; 8 bases are a match to TRBD1. Germline trimming cut 6 bases from V and 7 bases from J; bases unmatched to any gene: 10. The V gene's germline CDR1 is MDHEN and CDR2 SYDVKM. This CDR3 contains 15 residues. In DNA, the CDR3 is TGTGCCAGCAGGACGCCGACAGGGGCAGGTGAAAAACTGTTTTTT. This codes for CASRTPTGAGEKLFF.

The chain couples TRBV18 to TRBJ2-6, with 12 bases that match TRBD1. The CDR3 is 20 residues long. Trimming cost V 5 bases and J 4 bases; bases outside gene matches: 15. Looked up from germline, CDR1 is KGHSH and CDR2 is LQKENI. The chain's CDR3 is CASSRRDSGQGALGANVLTF. For the CDR3, the DNA is TGTGCCAGCTCAAGGCGAGACTCGGGACAGGGGGCGCTAGGGGCCAACGTCCTGACTTTC.

The V call is TRBV5-6, the J call TRBJ1-3, with 8 bases aligning to TRBD1. From germline, CDR1 is SGHDT and CDR2 YYEEEE. The V gene end was trimmed by 5 bases and the J gene end by 0 bases; junction bases not matched to a gene: 10. The CDR3 loop spans 17 amino acids. The CDR3 loop reads CASSPGTGDRSGNTIYF. CDR3 coding DNA: TGTGCCAGCAGTCCCGGGACAGGCGACCGCTCTGGAAACACCATATATTTT.

The chain uses TRBV28 and TRBJ2-1, with D possibly being TRBD1 (6 bases). V lost 6 bases and J 0 bases, leaving 15 bases between the germline ends. The germline gives CDR1 MDHEN, CDR2 SYDVKM. This CDR3 is built from 16 residues. The CDR3 loop is CASSETGPSSYNEQFF. In nucleotides, the CDR3 is TGTGCCAGCAGCGAGACAGGCCCAAGCTCCTACAATGAGCAGTTCTTC. Together with reference TRBV28 and TRBJ2-1, the CDR3 gives the full variable domain: DVKVTQSSRYLVKRTGEKVFLECVQDMDHENMFWYRQDPGLGLRLIYFSYDVKMKEKGDIPEGYSVSREKKERFSLILESASTNQTSMYLCASSETGPSSYNEQFFGPGTRLTVL.

The chain carries TRBV6-1 and TRBJ2-2, with 9 bases identical to TRBD1. Germline-derived CDR1 and CDR2 are MNHNS and SASEGT. After removal of 5 bases from V and 6 bases from J, the junction contained 7 bases not matched to a gene. The CDR3 has 15 residues. The CDR3 spells CASSKQGAVAGELFF. The CDR3 region has the DNA TGTGCCAGCAGTAAACAGGGGGCGGTGGCCGGGGAGCTGTTTTTT.

The genes are TRBV21-1 and TRBJ1-1. TRBV21-1 is annotated as a pseudogene. The CDR3 is 17 residues long. CDR3 amino acids: CASPNGVRDVQNTEAFF. The CDR3, as DNA: TGTGCCAGCCCAAACGGAGTCAGGGACGTCCAGAACACTGAAGCTTTCTTT.

V usage is TRBV6-5 and J usage is TRBJ1-4; 7 nucleotides agree with TRBD1. This CDR3 contains 14 residues. Germline values: CDR1 MNHEY, CDR2 SVGAGI. V shed 6 bases and J 5 bases; nucleotides not matched to a gene: 6. CDR3 nucleotides: TGTGCCAGCAGCCCGGACAGGAAGAATGAAAAACTGTTTTTT. Protein sequence: CASSPDRKNEKLFF.

Remarks on this clone: The same CDR3 also results from other DNA sequences found in this sample. The chain uses TRBV11-1 and TRBJ2-3; D gene uncertain. The germline V and J ends were trimmed by 1 base and 2 bases, with 7 bases remaining between them. The CDR3 covers 14 residues. The germline CDR1 and CDR2 sequences are SGHAT and FQDESV (reference sequence). CDR3 in DNA: TGTGCCAGCAGCTTAGAGCTCTACACAGATACGCAGTATTTT. Residues: CASSLELYTDTQYF.

This clone was seen only once. The V call is TRBV5-1, the J call TRBJ1-4, with D tentatively TRBD1 (5 bases). The CDR3 loop spans 15 amino acids. Germline V gene sequence: CDR1 SGHRS, CDR2 YFSETQ. V lost 2 bases and J 8 bases, leaving 16 bases between the germline ends. CDR3 in DNA: TGCGCCAGCAGCTTCATGGGCAGGGAGGGGGAAAAACTGTTTTTT. Translating gives CASSFMGREGEKLFF.